This T cell receptor beta chain stems from a study of blood T cell repertoires in COVID-19. Turning to the study itself: Sites in the United States, Italy and Spain provided acute and convalescent COVID-19 samples. The cDNA or gDNA used as material had been derived from T cells, B-cell-depleted T cells, or PBMCs.

V was pared by 2 bases and J by 4 bases, with 7 bases of the junction left unmatched. The CDR3 is 15 amino acids. CDR1 and CDR2 (germline): MGHRA, YSYEKL. Original analysis: Amplification with reference gene primers provided the estimates of nucleated cell counts. The method was immunoSEQ multiplex PCR; TCRdb's version includes in-frame clones alone and lacks a portion of them. V, J and clone size derive from that table, while D and trimming were established from the DNA sequence. Among roughly 150,000 clones listed, about 90% were seen once. The sample taken for sequencing was peripheral blood. V and J are TRBV4-1 and TRBJ2-7; TRBD1 aligns across 8 bases. The clonotype originates from a woman in her 70s with acute or convalescent COVID-19. DNA of the CDR3: TGCGCCAGCAGCCAATGGACAGGGAACGGTTACGAGCAGTACTTC. Residues: CASSQWTGNGYEQYF.